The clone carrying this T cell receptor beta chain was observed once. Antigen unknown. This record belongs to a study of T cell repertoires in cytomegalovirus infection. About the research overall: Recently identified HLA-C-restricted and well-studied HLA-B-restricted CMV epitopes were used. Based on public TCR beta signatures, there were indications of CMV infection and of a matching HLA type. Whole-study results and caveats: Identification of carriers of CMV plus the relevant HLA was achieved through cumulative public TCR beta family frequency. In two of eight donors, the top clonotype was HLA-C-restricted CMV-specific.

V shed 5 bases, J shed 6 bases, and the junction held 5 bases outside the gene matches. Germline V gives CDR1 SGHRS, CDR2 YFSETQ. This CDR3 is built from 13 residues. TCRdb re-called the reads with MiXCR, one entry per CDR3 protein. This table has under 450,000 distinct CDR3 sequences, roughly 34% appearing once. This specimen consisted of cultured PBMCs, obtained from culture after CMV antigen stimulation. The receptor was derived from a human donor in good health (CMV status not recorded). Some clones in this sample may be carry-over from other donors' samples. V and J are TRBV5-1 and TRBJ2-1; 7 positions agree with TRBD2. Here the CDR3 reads CASRGSGRNEQFF. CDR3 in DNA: TGCGCCAGCAGGGGTAGCGGGCGCAATGAGCAGTTCTTC.